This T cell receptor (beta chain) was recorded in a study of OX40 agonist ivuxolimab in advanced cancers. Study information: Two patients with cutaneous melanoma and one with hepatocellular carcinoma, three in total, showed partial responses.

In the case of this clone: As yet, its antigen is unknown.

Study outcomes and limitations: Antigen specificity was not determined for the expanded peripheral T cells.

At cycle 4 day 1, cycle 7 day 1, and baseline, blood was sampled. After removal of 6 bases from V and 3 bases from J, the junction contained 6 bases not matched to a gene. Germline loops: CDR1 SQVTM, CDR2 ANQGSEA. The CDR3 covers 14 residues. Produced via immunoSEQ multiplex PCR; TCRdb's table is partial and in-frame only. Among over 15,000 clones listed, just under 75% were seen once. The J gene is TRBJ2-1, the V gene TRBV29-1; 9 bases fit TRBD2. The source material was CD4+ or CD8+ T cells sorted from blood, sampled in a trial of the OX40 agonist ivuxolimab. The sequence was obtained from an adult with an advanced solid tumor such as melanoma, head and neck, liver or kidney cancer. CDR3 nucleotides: TGCAGCGTGGAACGACTAGCGGACTACAATGAGCAGTTCTTC. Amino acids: CSVERLADYNEQFF.